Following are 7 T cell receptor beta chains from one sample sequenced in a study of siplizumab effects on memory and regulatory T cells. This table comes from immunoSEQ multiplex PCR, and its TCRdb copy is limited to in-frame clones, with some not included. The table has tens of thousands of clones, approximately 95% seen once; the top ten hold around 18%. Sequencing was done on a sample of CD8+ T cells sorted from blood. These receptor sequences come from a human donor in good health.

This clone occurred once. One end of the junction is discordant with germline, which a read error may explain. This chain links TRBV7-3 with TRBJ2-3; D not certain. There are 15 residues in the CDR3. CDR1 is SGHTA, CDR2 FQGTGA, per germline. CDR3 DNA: TGTGCCAGGAGCTTCGTTCAGACGAGCACAGATACGCAGTATTTT. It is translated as CARSFVQTSTDTQYF.

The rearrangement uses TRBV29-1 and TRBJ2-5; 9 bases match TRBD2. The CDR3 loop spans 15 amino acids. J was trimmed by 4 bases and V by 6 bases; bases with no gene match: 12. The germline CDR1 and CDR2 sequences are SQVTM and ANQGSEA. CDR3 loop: CSVIRLAETIETQYF. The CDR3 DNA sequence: TGCAGCGTAATAAGACTAGCGGAGACCATAGAGACCCAGTACTTC.

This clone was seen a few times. CDR3 in amino acids: CASSPLGYNQPQHF. CDR3 in DNA: TGTGCCAGCAGCCCCTTGGGCTACAATCAGCCCCAGCATTTT. This chain joins TRBV28 and TRBJ1-5, with D hard to call. The V end lost 6 bases, the J end lost 3 bases, and 12 bases lay between the germline ends. The CDR3 is made up of 14 amino acids. CDR1 is MDHEN and CDR2 is SYDVKM in the germline V gene.

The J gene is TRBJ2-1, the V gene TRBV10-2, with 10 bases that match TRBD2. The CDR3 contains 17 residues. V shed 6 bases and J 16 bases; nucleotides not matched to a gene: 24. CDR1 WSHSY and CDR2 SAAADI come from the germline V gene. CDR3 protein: CASSEHIAGGTRHREFF. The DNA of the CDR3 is TGCGCCAGCAGCGAACATATAGCGGGAGGAACAAGACACCGCGAATTCTTC.

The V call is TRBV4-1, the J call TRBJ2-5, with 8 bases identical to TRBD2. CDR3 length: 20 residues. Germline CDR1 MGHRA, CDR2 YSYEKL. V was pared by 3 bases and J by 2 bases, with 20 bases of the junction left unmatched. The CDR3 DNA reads TGCGCCAGCAGCCACCCACCGGGGGGGTTTAGCGGAGAAGAGCAAGAGACCCAGTACTTC. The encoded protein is CASSHPPGGFSGEEQETQYF.

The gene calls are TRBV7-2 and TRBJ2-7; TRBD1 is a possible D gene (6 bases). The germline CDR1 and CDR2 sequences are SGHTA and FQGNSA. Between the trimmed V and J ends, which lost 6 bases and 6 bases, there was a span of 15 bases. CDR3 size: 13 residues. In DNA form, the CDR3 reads TGTGCCAGCAGGGATACAGGGAACCGCGAGCAGTACTTC. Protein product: CASRDTGNREQYF.

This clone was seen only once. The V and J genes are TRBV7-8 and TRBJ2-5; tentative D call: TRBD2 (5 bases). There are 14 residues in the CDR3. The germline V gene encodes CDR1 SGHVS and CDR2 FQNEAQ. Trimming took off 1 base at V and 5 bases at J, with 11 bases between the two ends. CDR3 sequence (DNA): TGTGCCAGCAGCTTAGTGCGGGCCGGGGAGACCCAGTACTTC. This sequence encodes CASSLVRAGETQYF.